A single TCR beta chain is shown here with its context. Per germline, CDR1 SGHVS and CDR2 FQNEAQ. Trimming removed 5 bases from V and 7 bases from J; junction bases left unmatched: 11. The CDR3 length is 15 residues. These data are taken from a study of blood T cell repertoires in COVID-19. Produced via immunoSEQ multiplex PCR; TCRdb's table is partial and in-frame only. The sample has fewer than 500,000 clones, about 85% seen once; the top ten hold about 2%. The receptor comes from a woman aged 18-29 years with acute COVID-19. The chain employs TRBV7-8 and TRBJ1-5; 7 bases are a match to TRBD1. Sequenced material: PBMCs or T cells enriched from blood (not recorded which). The CDR3 spells CASSPGQDPGQPQHF. The CDR3 DNA is TGTGCCAGCAGCCCCGGACAGGACCCCGGGCAGCCCCAGCATTTT.